These 2 T cell receptor beta chains originate from one sample sequenced in a study of T cell repertoires in cytomegalovirus infection. These receptors are not linked to any known antigen. TCRdb passed the reads through MiXCR, listing each CDR3 protein once. The data contain about 340,000 distinct CDR3 sequences, 25% to 35% of them singletons. The sequencing used cultured PBMCs, collected from culture after CMV antigen stimulation. The receptors here all came from a human donor in good health (CMV status not recorded). Some clones in this sample may be carry-over from other donors' samples.

This clonotype was observed a few times. V is TRBV28 and J is TRBJ2-7, with a weak D call TRBD1 (6 bases). Trimming stripped 1 base from V and 7 bases from J, with 14 bases between. CDR1 MDHEN and CDR2 SYDVKM come from the germline V gene. The CDR3 covers 14 residues. The CDR3 here is CASSLLDSLGEQYF. The CDR3 coding sequence is TGTGCCAGCAGTTTATTGGACAGTTTGGGTGAGCAGTACTTC.

Only one count was recorded for this clonotype. The chain couples TRBV4-2 to TRBJ2-1, with TRBD2 identical over 9 bases. Germline values: CDR1 LGHNA, CDR2 YNFKEQ. V gave up 1 base and J gave up 8 bases; unmatched junction bases: 6. CDR3 length: 15 amino acids. Here the CDR3 DNA reads TGTGCCAGCAGCCAAGCTAGCGGGGCATCTGATGAGCAGTTCTTC. Its protein product is CASSQASGASDEQFF.